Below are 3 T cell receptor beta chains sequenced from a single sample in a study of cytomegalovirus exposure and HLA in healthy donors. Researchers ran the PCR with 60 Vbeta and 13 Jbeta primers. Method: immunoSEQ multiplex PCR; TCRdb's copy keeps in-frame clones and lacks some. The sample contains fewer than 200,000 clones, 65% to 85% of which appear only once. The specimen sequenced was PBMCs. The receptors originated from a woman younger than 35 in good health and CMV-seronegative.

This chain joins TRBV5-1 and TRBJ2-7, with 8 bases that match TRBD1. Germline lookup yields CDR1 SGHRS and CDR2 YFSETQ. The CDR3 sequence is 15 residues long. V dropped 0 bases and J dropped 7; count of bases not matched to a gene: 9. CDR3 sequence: CASSLDGRQGQEQYF. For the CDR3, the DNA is TGCGCCAGCAGCTTGGACGGGAGACAGGGGCAGGAGCAGTACTTC.

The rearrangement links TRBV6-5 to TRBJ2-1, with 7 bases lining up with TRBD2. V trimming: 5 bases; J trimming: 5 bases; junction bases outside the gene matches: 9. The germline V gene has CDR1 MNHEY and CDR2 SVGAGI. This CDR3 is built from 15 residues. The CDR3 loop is CASSASGVLNNEQFF. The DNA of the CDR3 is TGTGCCAGCAGTGCGAGCGGGGTATTAAACAATGAGCAGTTCTTC.

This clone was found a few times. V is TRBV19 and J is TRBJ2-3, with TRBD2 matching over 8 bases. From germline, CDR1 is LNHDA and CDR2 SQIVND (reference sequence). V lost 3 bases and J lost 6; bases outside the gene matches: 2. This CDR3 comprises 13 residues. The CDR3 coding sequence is TGTGCCAGTAGTATGCCGGGGGGGGATACGCAGTATTTT. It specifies CASSMPGGDTQYF.